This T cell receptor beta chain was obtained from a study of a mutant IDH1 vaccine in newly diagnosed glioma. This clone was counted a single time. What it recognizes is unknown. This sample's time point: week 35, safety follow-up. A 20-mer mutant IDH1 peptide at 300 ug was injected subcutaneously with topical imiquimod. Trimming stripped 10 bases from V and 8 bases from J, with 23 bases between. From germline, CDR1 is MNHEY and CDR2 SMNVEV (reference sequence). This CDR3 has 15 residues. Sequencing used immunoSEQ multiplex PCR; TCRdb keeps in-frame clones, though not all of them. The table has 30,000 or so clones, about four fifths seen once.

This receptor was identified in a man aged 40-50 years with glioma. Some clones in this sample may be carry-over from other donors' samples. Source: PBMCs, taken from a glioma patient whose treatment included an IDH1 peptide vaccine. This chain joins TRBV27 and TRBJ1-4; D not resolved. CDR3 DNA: TGTGCCACCGGGCTCCGGGCGGGATGGGAAGAAAAACTGTTTTTT. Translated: CATGLRAGWEEKLFF.